This T cell receptor beta chain was captured in a study of OX40 agonist ivuxolimab in advanced cancers. The germline V gene encodes CDR1 SGHRS and CDR2 YFSETQ. The CDR3 runs 16 residues. Trimming left V 1 base short and J 0 bases short, with 13 bases between. Repertoires were generated with immunoSEQ multiplex PCR, while TCRdb's copy carries only in-frame clones and drops some. Among some 68,000 clones, 85% to 90% were seen once, and the ten largest hold 10% to 14%. This sequence joins TRBV5-1 and TRBJ2-5; the D is unclear. The sample here was CD4+ or CD8+ T cells sorted from blood, taken in a trial of the OX40 agonist ivuxolimab. The receptor was isolated from an adult with an advanced solid tumor such as melanoma, head and neck, liver or kidney cancer. The CDR3 nucleotides read TGCGCCAGCAGCTTGATCCCCAACACGGACCAAGAGACCCAGTACTTC. Its protein is CASSLIPNTDQETQYF.